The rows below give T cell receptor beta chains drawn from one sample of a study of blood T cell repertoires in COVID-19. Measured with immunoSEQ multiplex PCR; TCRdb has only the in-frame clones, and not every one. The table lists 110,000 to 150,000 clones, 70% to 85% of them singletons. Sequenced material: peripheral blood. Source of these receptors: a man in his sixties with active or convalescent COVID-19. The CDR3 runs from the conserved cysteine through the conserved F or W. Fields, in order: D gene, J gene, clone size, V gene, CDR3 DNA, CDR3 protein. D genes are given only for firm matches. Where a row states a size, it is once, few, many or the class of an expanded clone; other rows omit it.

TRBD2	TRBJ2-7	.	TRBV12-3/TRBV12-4	TGTGCCAGCAGTCCCGGGACTACCTACGAGCAGTACTTC	CASSPGTTYEQYF
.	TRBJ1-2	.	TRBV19	TGTGCCAGTAGTATGGGGCAGCTCTATGGCTACACCTTC	CASSMGQLYGYTF
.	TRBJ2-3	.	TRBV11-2	TGTGCCAGCAGCTTATCCCGGGACTTCAACACAGATACGCAGTATTTT	CASSLSRDFNTDTQYF
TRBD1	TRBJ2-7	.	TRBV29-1	TGCAGCGTTGGAGGGGACAGGGCCTACGAGCAGTACTTC	CSVGGDRAYEQYF
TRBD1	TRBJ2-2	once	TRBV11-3	TGTGCCAGCAGCCTAGGACAGGCTAATGGGGAGCTGTTTTTT	CASSLGQANGELFF
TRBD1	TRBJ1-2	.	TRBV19	TGTGCCAGTAGTACGGGACAGGGTGGCTACACCTTC	CASSTGQGGYTF
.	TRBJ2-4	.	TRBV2	TGTGCCAGCCTAGGGGACTTCAAAACCCTAACGGCCAAAAACATTCAGTACTTC	CASLGDFKTLTAKNIQYF
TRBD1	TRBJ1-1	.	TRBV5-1	TGCGCCAGCAAAGGGACAGGGAGCATCATGAACACTGAAGCTTTCTTT	CASKGTGSIMNTEAFF
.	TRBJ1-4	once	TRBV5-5	TGTGCCAGCAGCTTTCTGAATGAAAAACTGTTTTTT	CASSFLNEKLFF
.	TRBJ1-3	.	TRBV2	TGTGCCAGCAGTAGTACAGGGCCTGGAAACACCATATATTTT	CASSSTGPGNTIYF
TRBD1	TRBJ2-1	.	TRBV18	TGTGCAATCACCCCCGACAGGACAGGGGGCCCCTACAATGAGCAGTTCTTC	CAITPDRTGGPYNEQFF
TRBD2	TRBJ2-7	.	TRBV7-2	TGTGCCAGCAGTTCGGGAGGCGAGCAGTACTTC	CASSSGGEQYF
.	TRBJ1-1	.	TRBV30	TGTGCCTGGAGTGGAGGCGGGGGAATCAACACTGAAGCTTTCTTT	CAWSGGGGINTEAFF
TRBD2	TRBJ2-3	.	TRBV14	TGTGCCAGCAGCCACCCCCTAGCGGGGGGGGCGGATACGCAGTATTTT	CASSHPLAGGADTQYF
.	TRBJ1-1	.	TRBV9	TGTGCCAGCAGCTCCAGACTCCTGGACACTGAAGCTTTCTTT	CASSSRLLDTEAFF
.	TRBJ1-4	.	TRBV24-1	TGTGCCACCAGTGACCAGTGGTCTGAAAAACTGTTTTTT	CATSDQWSEKLFF
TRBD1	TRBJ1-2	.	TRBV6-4	TGTGCCAGCTCGCGCTCGGGACAGGGGAATAATAACTATGGCTACACCTTC	CASSRSGQGNNNYGYTF
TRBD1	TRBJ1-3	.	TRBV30	TGTGCCTGGAGTGCTAGCGAGGGGGCATTTTGGGACACCATATATTTT	CAWSASEGAFWDTIYF
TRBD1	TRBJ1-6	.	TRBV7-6	TGTGCCAGCAGCTTCAGGACAGGAGGAGGCCCCTATAATTCACCCCTCCACTTT	CASSFRTGGGPYNSPLHF
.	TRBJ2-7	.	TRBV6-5	TGTGCCAGCAACCAAGCGGGGACAAACTACGAGCAGTACTTC	CASNQAGTNYEQYF
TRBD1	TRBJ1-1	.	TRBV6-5	TGTGCCAGTCGCGACAGGGGGCTCACTGAAGCTTTCTTT	CASRDRGLTEAFF
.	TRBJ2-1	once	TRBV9	TGTGCCAGCAGCGTCCTCCCAGTTGATGAGCAGTTCTTC	CASSVLPVDEQFF
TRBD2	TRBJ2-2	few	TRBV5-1	TGCGCCAGCACCTTTAGCGGGAGGGACACCGGGGAGCTGTTTTTT	CASTFSGRDTGELFF
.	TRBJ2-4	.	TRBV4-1	TGCGCCAGCAGCTTCCGGGACTCACGGCTAGCCAAAAACATTCAGTACTTC	CASSFRDSRLAKNIQYF
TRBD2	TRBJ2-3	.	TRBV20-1	TGCAGTGCTGATACTAGCGGGCGGCAGTATTTT	CSADTSGRQYF
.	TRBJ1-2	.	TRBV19	TGTGCCAGTACGGACGAACAGGGCCAATTGGGTGGCTACACCTTC	CASTDEQGQLGGYTF
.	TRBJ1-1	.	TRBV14	TGTGCCAGCAGCCGTTGGGGCAACACTGAAGCTTTCTTT	CASSRWGNTEAFF
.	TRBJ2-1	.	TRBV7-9	TGTGCCAGCAGCTCCACCATTGGGCGGGACGGAGGCAATGAGCAGTTCTTC	CASSSTIGRDGGNEQFF
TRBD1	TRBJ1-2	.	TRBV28	TGTGCCAGCAGTTTCTATACAGGGGGCAGGGGCTACACCTTC	CASSFYTGGRGYTF
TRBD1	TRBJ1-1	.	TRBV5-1	TGCGCCAGCAGCAATGGGCAGGGGGGCACTGAAGCTTTCTTT	CASSNGQGGTEAFF
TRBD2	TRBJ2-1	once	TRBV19	TGTGCCAGTAGTAAAACTAGCGGGGGAACCTACAATGAGCAGTTCTTC	CASSKTSGGTYNEQFF
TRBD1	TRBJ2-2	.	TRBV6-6	TGTGCCAGCCGGGGACAGGGAAAGGGTAACACCGGGGAGCTGTTTTTT	CASRGQGKGNTGELFF
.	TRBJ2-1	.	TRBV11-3	TGTGCCAGCAACCGGGACAAGTTCTACAATGAGCAGTTCTTC	CASNRDKFYNEQFF
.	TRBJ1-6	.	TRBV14	TGTGCCAGCAGCCTCGGACTAGGCCATATTTCACCCCTCCACTTT	CASSLGLGHISPLHF
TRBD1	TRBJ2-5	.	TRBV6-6	TGTGCCAGCCGACACCGGGACAGGGGCCAAGAGACCCAGTACTTC	CASRHRDRGQETQYF
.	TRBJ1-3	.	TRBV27	TGTGCCAGCAGCCAACAGGGAGGGTGGAACACCATATATTTT	CASSQQGGWNTIYF
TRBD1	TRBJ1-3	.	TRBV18	TGTGCCAGCTCCCAGGGGGCTGGAAACACCATATATTTT	CASSQGAGNTIYF
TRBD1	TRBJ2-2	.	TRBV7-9	TGTGCCAGCAGCTTTAGACAGGGAAGGATCACCGGGGAGCTGTTTTTT	CASSFRQGRITGELFF
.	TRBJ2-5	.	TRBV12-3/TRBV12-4	TGTGCCACCTCCCTCGGGGGTGGAGAGACCCAGTACTTC	CATSLGGGETQYF
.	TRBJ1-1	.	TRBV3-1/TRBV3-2	TGTGCCAGCAGCCAAGCGGGTAACACTGAAGCTTTCTTT	CASSQAGNTEAFF
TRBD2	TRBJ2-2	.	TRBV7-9	TGTGCCAGCAGCTTGCCGTGGGAGGGCCCCGGGGAGCTGTTTTTT	CASSLPWEGPGELFF
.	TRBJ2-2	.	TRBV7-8	TGTGCCAGCAGCTCCTCCGTTAGGAGGAACACCGGGGAGCTGTTTTTT	CASSSSVRRNTGELFF
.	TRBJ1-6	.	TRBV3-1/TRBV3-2	TGTGCCAGCAGCCAGGGACTCATAGGACGGAGGTCACCCCTCCACTTT	CASSQGLIGRRSPLHF
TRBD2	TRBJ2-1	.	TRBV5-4	TGTGCCAGCAGCTTGCCCGGGATAGTCGGCGGGGGTGGGGACAATGAGCAGTTCTTC	CASSLPGIVGGGGDNEQFF
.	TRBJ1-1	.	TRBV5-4	TGTGCCAGCAGCTTGGGGGCAGTAGAAGCTTTCTTT	CASSLGAVEAFF
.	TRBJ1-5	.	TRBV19	TGTGCCAGTAGTTTTGACCGGAGTAATCAGCCCCAGCATTTT	CASSFDRSNQPQHF
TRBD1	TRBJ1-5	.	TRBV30	TGTGCCTGGAGCTGGGGACAGGGGGCAGGACAGCCCCAGCATTTT	CAWSWGQGAGQPQHF
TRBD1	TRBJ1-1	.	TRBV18	TGTGCCAGCTCACCATTGACAGGGGAGAACACTGAAGCTTTCTTT	CASSPLTGENTEAFF
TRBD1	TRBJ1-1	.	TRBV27	TGTGCCAGCAGCCCCACCGGGACAGATGAAGCTTTCTTT	CASSPTGTDEAFF
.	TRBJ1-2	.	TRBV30	TGTGCCTGGAGTCCAGGACAGATTTATGGCTACACCTTC	CAWSPGQIYGYTF
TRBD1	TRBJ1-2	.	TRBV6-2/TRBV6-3	TGTGCCAGCAGCTCCCAGGGGGGAAATGGCTACACCTTC	CASSSQGGNGYTF
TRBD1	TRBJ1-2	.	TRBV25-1	TGTGCCAGCACACCCGGGACAGGGGACATCTCTAACTATGGCTACACCTTC	CASTPGTGDISNYGYTF